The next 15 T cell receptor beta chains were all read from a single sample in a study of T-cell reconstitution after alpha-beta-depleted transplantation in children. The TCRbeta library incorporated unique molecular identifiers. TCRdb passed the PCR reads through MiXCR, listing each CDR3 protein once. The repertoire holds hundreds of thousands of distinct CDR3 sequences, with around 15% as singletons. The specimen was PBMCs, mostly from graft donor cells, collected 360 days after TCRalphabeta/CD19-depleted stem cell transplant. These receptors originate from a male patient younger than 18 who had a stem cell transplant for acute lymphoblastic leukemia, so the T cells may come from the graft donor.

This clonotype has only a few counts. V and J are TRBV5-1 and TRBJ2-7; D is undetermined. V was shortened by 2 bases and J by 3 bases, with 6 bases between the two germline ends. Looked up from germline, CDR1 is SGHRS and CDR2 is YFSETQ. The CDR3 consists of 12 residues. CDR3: CASSFDNYEQYF. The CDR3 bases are TGCGCCAGCAGCTTTGATAACTACGAGCAGTACTTC.

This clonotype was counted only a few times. The CDR3 sequence is CSAIPAGAGQFF. CDR3 bases: TGCAGCGCTATACCAGCGGGAGCCGGGCAGTTCTTC. The rearrangement joins TRBV29-1 to TRBJ2-1; 8 bases agree with TRBD2. CDR1 and CDR2 from the germline V gene are SQVTM and ANQGSEA. The CDR3 sequence is 12 residues long. J was trimmed by 12 bases and V by 7 bases; bases with no gene match: 11.

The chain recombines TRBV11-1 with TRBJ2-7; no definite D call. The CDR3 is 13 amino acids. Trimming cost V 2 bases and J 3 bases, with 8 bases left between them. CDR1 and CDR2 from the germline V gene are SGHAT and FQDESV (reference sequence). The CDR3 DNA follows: TGTGCCAGCAGCTTACGGGCAATCTACGAGCAGTACTTC. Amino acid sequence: CASSLRAIYEQYF.

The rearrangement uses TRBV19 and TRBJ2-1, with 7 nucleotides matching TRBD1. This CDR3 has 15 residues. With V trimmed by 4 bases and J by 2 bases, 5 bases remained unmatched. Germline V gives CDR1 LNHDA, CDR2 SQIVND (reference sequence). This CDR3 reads CASSTGQVPYNEQFF. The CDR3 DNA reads TGTGCCAGTAGTACAGGACAGGTCCCCTACAATGAGCAGTTCTTC.

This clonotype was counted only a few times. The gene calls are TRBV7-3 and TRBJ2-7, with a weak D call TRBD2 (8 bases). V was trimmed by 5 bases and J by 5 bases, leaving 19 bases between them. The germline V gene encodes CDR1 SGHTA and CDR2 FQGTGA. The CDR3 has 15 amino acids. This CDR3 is CASSLREGAVNEQYF. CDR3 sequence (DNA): TGTGCCAGCAGCCTACGGGAGGGGGCCGTTAACGAGCAGTACTTC.

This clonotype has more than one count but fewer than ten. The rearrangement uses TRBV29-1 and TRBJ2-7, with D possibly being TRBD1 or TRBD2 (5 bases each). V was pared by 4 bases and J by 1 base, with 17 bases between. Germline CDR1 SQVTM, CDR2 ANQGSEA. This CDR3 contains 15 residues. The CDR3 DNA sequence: TGCAGCGTTGTCCGACTCCGGGACGTTTCCTACGAGCAGTACTTC. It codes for CSVVRLRDVSYEQYF.

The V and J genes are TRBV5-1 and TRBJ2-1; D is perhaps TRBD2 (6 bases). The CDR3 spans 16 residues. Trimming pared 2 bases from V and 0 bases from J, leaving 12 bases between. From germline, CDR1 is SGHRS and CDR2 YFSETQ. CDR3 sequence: CASSFPRGNSYNEQFF. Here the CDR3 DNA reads TGCGCCAGCAGCTTCCCCCGGGGGAACTCCTACAATGAGCAGTTCTTC.

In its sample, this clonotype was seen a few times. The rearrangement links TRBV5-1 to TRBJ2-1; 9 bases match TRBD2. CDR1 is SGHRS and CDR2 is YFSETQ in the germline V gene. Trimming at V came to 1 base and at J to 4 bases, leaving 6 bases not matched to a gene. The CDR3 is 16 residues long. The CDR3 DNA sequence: TGCGCCAGCAGCTTGTCCCCGGGACTAGCTTACAATGAGCAGTTCTTC. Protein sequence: CASSLSPGLAYNEQFF.

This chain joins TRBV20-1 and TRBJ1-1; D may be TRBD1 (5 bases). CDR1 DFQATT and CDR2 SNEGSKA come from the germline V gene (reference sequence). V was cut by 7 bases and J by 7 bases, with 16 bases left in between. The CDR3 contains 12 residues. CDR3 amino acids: CSVDLFRDEAFF. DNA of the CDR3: TGCAGTGTCGACCTGTTCAGGGATGAAGCTTTCTTT.

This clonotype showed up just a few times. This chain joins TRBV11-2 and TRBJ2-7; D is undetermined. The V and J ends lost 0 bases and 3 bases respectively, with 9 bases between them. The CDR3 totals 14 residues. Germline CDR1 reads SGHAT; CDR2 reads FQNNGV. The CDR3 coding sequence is TGTGCCAGCAGCTTAGACGGCACGTACTACGAGCAGTACTTC. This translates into CASSLDGTYYEQYF.

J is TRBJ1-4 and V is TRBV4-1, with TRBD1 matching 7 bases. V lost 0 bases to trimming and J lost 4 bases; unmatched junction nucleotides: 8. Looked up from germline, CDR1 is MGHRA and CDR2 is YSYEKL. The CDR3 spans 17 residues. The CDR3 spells CASSQEPDRARNEKLFF. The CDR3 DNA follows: TGCGCCAGCAGCCAAGAGCCCGACAGGGCCCGTAATGAAAAACTGTTTTTT.

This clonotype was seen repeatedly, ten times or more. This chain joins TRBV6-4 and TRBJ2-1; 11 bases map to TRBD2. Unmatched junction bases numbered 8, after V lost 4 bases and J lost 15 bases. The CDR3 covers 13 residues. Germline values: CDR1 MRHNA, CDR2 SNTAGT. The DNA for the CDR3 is TGTGCCAGCAGTGCGGAGACTAGCGGGATTAGGTTCTTC. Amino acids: CASSAETSGIRFF.

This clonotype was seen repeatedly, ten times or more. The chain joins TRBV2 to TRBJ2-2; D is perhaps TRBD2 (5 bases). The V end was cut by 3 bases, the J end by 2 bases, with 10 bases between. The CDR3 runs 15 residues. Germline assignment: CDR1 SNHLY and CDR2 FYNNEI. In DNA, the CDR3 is TGTGCCAGCAGTGATCGGCGGGTCAACACCGGGGAGCTGTTTTTT. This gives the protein CASSDRRVNTGELFF. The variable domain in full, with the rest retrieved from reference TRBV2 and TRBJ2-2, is EPEVTQTPSHQVTQMGQEVILRCVPISNHLYFYWYRQILGQKVEFLVSFYNNEISEKSEIFDDQFSVERPDGSNFTLKIRSTKLEDSAMYFCASSDRRVNTGELFFGEGSRLTVL.

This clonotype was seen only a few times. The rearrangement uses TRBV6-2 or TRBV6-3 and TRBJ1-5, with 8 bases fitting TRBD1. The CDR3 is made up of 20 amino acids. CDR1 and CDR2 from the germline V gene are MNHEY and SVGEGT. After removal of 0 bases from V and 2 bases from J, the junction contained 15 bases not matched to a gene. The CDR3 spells CASSYSGQGPFRDGNQPQHF. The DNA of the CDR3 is TGTGCCAGCAGTTACTCAGGACAGGGTCCGTTTAGGGATGGCAATCAGCCCCAGCATTTT.

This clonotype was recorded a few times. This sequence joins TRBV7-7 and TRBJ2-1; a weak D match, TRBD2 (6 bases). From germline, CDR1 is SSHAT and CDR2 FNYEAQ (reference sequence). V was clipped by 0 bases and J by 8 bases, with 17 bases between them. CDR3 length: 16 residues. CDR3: CASSLALPAGIHEQFF. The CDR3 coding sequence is TGTGCCAGCAGCTTAGCCCTCCCGGCGGGGATCCATGAGCAGTTCTTC. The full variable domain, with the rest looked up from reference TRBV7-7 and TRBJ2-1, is GAGVSQSPRYKVTKRGQDVTLRCDPISSHATLYWYQQALGQGPEFLTYFNYEAQPDKSGLPSDRFSAERPEGSISTLTIQRTEQRDSAMYRCASSLALPAGIHEQFFGPGTRLTVL.